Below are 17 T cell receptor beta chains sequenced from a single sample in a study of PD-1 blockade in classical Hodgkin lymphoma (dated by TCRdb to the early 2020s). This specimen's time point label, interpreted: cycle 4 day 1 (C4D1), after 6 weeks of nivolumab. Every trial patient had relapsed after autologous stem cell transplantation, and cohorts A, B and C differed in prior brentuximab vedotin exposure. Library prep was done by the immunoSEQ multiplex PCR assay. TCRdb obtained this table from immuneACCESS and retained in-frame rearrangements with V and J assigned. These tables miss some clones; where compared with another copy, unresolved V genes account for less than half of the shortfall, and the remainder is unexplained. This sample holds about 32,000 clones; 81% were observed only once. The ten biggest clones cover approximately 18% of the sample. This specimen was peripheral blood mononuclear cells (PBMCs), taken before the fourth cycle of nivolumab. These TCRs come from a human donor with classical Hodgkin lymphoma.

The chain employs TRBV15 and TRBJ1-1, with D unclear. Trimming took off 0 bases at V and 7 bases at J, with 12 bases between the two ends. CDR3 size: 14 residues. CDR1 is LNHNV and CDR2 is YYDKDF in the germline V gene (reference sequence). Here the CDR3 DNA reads TGTGCCACCAGCAGAGATCTGAGACCCGATGAAGCTTTCTTT. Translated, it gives CATSRDLRPDEAFF.

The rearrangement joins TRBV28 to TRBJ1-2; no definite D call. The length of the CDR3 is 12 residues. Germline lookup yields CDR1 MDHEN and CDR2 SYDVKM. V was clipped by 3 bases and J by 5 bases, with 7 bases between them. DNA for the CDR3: TGTGCCAGCAGTTTGTCCAGTTATGGCTACACCTTC. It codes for CASSLSSYGYTF.

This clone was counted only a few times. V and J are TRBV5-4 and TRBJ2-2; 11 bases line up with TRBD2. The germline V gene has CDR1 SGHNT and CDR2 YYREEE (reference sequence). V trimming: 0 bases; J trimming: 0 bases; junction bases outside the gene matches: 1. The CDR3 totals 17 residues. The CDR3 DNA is TGTGCCAGCAGCTTGGGTAGCGGGAGGGCGAACACCGGGGAGCTGTTTTTT. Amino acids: CASSLGSGRANTGELFF. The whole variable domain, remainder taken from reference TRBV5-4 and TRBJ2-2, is ETGVTQSPTHLIKTRGQQVTLRCSSQSGHNTVSWYQQALGQGPQFIFQYYREEENGRGNFPPRFSGLQFPNYSSELNVNALELDDSALYLCASSLGSGRANTGELFFGEGSRLTVL.

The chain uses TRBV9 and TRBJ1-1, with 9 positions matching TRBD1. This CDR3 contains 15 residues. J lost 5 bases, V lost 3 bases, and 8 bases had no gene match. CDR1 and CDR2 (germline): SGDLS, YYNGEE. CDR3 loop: CASSAIQGARTEAFF. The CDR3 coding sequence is TGTGCCAGCAGCGCGATACAGGGGGCAAGGACTGAAGCTTTCTTT.

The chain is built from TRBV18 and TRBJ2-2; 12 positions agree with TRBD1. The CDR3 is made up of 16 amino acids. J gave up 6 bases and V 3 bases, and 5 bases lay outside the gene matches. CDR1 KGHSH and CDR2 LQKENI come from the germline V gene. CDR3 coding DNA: TGTGCCAGCTCACCTACGGGACAGGGGGCTGCCGGGGAGCTGTTTTTT. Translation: CASSPTGQGAAGELFF.

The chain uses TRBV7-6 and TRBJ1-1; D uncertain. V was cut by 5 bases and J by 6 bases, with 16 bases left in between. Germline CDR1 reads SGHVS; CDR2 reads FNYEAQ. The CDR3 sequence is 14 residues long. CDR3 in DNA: TGTGCCAGCAGCGAAGGGCGGAGACGGGCTGAAGCTTTCTTT. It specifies CASSEGRRRAEAFF.

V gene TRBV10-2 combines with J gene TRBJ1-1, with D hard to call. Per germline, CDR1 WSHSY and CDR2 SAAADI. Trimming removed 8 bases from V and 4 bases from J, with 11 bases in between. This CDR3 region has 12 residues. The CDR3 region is CASSFGSTEAFF. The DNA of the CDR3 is TGCGCCAGCTCATTCGGGAGCACTGAAGCTTTCTTT.

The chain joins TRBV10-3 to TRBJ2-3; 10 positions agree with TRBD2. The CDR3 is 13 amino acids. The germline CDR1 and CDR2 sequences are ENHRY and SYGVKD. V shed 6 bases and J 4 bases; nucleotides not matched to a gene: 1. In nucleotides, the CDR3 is TGTGCCATCAGCGGGACTAGCGCAGATACGCAGTATTTT. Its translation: CAISGTSADTQYF.

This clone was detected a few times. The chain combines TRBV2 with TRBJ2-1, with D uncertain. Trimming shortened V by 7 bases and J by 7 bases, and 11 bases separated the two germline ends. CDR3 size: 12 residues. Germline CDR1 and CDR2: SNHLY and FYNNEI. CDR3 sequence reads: CASTGDGNEQFF. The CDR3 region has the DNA TGTGCCAGCACTGGGGATGGGAATGAGCAGTTCTTC.

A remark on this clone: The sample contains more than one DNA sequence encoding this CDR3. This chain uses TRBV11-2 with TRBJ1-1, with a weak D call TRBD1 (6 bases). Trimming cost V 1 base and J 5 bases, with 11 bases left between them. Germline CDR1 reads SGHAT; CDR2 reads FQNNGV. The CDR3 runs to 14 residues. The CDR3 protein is CASSLGQGSTEAFF. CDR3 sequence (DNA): TGTGCCAGCAGCTTAGGGCAGGGGTCTACTGAAGCTTTCTTT.

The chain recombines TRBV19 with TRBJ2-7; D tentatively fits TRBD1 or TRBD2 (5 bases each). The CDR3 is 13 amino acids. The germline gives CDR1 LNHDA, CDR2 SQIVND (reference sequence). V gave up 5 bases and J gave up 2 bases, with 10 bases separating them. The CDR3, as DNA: TGTGCCAGTAGTCCAGGGAGAACCTACGAGCAGTACTTC. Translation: CASSPGRTYEQYF.

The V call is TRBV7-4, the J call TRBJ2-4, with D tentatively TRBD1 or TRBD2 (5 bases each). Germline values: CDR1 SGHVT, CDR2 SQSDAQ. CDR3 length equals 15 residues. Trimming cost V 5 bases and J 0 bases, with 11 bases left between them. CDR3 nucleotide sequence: TGTGCCAGCAGCCAGCCAGGGACAGCCAAAAACATTCAGTACTTC. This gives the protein CASSQPGTAKNIQYF. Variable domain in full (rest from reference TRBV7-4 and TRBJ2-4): GAGVSQSPRYKVAKRGRDVALRCDSISGHVTLYWYRQTLGQGSEVLTYSQSDAQRDKSGRPSGRFSAERPERSVSTLKIQRTEQGDSAVYLCASSQPGTAKNIQYFGAGTRLSVL.

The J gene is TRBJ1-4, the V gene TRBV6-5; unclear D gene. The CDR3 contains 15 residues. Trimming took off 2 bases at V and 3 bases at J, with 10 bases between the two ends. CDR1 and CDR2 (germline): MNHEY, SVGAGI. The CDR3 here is CASSYKVVSNEKLFF. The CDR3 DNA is TGTGCCAGCAGTTACAAGGTGGTTTCTAATGAAAAACTGTTTTTT.

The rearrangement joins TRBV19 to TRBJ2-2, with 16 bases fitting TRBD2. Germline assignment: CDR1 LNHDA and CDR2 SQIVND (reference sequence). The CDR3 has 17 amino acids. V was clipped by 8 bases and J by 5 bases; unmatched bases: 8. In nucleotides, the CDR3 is TGTGCCAGTCGAACCGGGACTAGCGGGAGGGGTACCGGGGAGCTGTTTTTT. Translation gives CASRTGTSGRGTGELFF.

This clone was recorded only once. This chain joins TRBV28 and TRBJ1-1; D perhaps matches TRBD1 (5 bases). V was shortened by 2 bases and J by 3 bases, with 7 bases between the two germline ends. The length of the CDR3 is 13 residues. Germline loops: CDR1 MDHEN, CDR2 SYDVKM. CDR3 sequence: CASSLDRYTEAFF. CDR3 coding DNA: TGTGCCAGCAGTTTAGACAGATACACTGAAGCTTTCTTT.

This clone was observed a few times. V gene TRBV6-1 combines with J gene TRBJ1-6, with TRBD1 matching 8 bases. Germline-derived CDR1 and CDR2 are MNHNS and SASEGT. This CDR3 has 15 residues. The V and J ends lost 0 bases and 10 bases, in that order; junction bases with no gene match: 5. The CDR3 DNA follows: TGTGCCAGCAGTGAAGCTCCGGCAGGGGGCTCACCCCTCCACTTT. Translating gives CASSEAPAGGSPLHF.

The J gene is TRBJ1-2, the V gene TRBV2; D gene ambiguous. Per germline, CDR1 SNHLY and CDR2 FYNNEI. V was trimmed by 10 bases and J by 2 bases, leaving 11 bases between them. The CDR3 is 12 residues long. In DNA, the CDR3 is TGTGCCACCCCCCGGGAAAACTATGGCTACACCTTC. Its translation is CATPRENYGYTF.